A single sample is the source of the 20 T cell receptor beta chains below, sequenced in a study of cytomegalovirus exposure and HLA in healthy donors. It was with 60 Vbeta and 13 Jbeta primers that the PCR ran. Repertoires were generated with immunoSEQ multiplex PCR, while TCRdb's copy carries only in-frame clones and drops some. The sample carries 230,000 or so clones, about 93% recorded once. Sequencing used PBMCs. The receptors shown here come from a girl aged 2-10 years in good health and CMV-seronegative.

This chain's CDR3 is CASRPNSPDTQYF. The CDR3 nucleotides are TGTGCCAGCAGACCCAACTCTCCAGATACGCAGTATTTT. The V call is TRBV6-1, the J call TRBJ2-3; D is unclear. The CDR3 sequence is 13 residues long. The V gene lost 6 bases and the J gene lost 4 bases, with 11 bases spanning the gap. CDR1 and CDR2 from the germline V gene are MNHNS and SASEGT.

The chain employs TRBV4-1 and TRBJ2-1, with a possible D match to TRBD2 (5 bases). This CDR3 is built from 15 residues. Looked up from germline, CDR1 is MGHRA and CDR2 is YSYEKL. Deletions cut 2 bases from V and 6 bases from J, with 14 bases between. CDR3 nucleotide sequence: TGCGCCAGCAGCCAACTAATAGCGTCGGTCAATGAGCAGTTCTTC. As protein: CASSQLIASVNEQFF.

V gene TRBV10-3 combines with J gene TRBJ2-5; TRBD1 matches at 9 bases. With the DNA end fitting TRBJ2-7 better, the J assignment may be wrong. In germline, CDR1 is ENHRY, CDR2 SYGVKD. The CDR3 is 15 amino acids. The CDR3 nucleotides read TGTGCCATCAGTGGAGGGGGGACAGGGTTGTACGAGCAGTACTTC. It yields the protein CAISGGGTGLYEQYF.

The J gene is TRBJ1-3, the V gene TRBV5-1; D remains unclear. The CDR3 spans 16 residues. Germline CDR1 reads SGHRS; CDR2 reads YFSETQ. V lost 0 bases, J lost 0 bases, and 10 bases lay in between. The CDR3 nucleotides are TGCGCCAGCAGCTTGGCTCTTTACTTCTCTGGAAACACCATATATTTT. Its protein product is CASSLALYFSGNTIYF.

The CDR3 region has the DNA TGTGCCACCCAACAGGCCGGGGAGCTGTTTTTT. It is translated as CATQQAGELFF. V gene TRBV7-9 combines with J gene TRBJ2-2; D is possibly TRBD1 (5 bases). Per germline, CDR1 SEHNR and CDR2 FQNEAQ (reference sequence). The CDR3 spans 11 residues. V was clipped by 10 bases and J by 6 bases, with 9 bases between them.

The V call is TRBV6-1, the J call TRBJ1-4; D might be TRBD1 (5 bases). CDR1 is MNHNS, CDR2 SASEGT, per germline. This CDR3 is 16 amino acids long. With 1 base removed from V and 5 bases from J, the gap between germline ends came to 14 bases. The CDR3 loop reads CASSEGVGGGNEKLFF. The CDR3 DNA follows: TGTGCCAGCAGTGAAGGGGTCGGGGGGGGGAATGAAAAACTGTTTTTT.

CDR3 residues: CASSAGQQATEAFF. The DNA of the CDR3 is TGTGCCAGCAGCGCCGGACAGCAGGCCACTGAAGCTTTCTTT. The V gene is TRBV9, the J gene TRBJ1-1; possibly TRBD1 for D (6 bases). The CDR3 consists of 14 residues. Germline loops: CDR1 SGDLS, CDR2 YYNGEE. V gave up 3 bases and J gave up 4 bases, with 13 bases separating them.

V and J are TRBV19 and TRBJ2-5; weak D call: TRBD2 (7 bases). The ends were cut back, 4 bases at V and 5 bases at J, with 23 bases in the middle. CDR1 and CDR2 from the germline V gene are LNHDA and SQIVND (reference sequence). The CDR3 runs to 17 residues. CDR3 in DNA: TGTGCCAGTAGTAGATCGTTGGGGGCGGGAGCATATGAGACCCAGTACTTC. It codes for CASSRSLGAGAYETQYF.

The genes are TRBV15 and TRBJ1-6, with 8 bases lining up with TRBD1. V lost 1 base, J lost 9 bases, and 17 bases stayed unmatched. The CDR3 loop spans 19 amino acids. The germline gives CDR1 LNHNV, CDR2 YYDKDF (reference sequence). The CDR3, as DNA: TGTGCCACCAGCAGAGTTCCCGTTATGACAGGGGCGTCTCTTTCACCCCTCCACTTT. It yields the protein CATSRVPVMTGASLSPLHF.

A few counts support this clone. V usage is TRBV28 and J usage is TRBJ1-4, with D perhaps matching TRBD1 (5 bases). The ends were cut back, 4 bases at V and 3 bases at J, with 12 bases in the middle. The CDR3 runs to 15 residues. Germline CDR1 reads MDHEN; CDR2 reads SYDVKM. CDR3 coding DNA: TGTGCCAGCAGTTCCCCCAGGGATGCTAATGAAAAACTGTTTTTT. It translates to CASSSPRDANEKLFF.

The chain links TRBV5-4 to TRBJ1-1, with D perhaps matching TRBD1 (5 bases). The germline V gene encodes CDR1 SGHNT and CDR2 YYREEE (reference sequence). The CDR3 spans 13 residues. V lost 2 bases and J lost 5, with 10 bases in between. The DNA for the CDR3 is TGTGCCAGCAGCTTCAAGGGGATGACTGAAGCTTTCTTT. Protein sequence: CASSFKGMTEAFF.

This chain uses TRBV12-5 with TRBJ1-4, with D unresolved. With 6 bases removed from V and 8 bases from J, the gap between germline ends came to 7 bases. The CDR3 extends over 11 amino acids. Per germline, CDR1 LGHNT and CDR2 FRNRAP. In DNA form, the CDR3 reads TGTGCTAGTGGGACGGGGGAAAAACTGTTTTTT. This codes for CASGTGEKLFF.

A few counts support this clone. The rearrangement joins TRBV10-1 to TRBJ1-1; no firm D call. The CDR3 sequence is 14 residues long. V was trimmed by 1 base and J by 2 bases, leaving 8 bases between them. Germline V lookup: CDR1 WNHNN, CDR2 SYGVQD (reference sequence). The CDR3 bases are TGCGCCAGCAGTGAGTTTTCAATTAACACTGAAGCTTTCTTT. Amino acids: CASSEFSINTEAFF.

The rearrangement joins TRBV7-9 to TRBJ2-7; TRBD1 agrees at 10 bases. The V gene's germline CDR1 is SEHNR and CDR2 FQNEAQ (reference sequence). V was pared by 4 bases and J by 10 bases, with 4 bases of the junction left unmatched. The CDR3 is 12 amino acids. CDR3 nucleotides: TGTGCCAGCAGCTCCGGGGACAGGGGCCAGTACTTC. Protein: CASSSGDRGQYF.

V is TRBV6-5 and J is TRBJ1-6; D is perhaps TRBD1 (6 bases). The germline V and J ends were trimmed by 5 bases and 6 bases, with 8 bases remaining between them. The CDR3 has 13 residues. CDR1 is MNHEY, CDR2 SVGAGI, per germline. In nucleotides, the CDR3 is TGTGCCAGCAGTCCACAGGGTAATTCACCCCTCCACTTT. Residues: CASSPQGNSPLHF.

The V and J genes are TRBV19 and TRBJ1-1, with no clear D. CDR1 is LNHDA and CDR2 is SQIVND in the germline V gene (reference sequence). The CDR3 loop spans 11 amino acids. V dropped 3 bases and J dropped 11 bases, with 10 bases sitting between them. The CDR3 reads CASSIGPRAFF. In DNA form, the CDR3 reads TGTGCCAGTAGTATTGGTCCTAGGGCTTTCTTT.

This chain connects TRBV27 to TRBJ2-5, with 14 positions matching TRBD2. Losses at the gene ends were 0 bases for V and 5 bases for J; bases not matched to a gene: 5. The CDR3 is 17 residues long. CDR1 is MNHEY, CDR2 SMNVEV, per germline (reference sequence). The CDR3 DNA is TGTGCCAGCAGTTTATCCCCGGGACTAGCGGGAGTGGAGACCCAGTACTTC. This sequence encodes CASSLSPGLAGVETQYF.

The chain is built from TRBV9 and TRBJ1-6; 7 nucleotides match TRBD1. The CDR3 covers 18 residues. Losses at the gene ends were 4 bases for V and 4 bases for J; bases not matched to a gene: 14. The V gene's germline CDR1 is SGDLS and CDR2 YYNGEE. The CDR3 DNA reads TGTGCCAGCAGCACTACGGACTGGGACAGTCTTTATAATTCACCCCTCCACTTT. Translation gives CASSTTDWDSLYNSPLHF.

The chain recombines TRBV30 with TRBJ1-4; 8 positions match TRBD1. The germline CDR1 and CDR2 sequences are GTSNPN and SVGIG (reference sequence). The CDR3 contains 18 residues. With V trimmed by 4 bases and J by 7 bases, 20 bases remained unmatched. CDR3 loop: CAWTIPPRTGQFGEKLFF. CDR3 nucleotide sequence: TGTGCCTGGACCATACCCCCCCGGACAGGGCAATTTGGTGAAAAACTGTTTTTT.

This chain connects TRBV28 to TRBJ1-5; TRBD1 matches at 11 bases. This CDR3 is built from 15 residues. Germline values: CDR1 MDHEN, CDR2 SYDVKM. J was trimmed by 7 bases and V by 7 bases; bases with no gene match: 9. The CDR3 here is CASILRTGGRQPQHF. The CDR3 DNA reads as TGTGCCAGCATACTCCGGACAGGGGGCCGGCAGCCCCAGCATTTT.